This T cell receptor (beta chain) was observed in a study of T cell changes during pregnancy in multiple sclerosis. Sequenced by immunoSEQ multiplex PCR; TCRdb stores in-frame clones only, minus some. There are about 100,000 clones in the sample; 91% occur only once, and 2.5% to 4% lies in the top ten. Per germline, CDR1 LNHDA and CDR2 SQIVND (reference sequence). V was pared by 4 bases and J by 2 bases, with 11 bases between. This CDR3 contains 14 residues. V gene TRBV19 combines with J gene TRBJ2-5; the D gene is possibly TRBD1 (5 bases). Sequences were derived from peripheral blood, sampled in the second trimester of pregnancy. This clonotype was obtained from a female donor with multiple sclerosis, enrolled in a pregnancy study. CDR3 DNA sequence: TGTGCCAGTAGTACGAGACAGACTCAAGAGACCCAGTACTTC. Its protein is CASSTRQTQETQYF.